These 11 T cell receptor beta chains were all obtained from the same sample, sequenced in a study of cytomegalovirus exposure and HLA in healthy donors. PCR primers comprised 60 Vbeta and 13 Jbeta primers. Produced via immunoSEQ multiplex PCR; TCRdb's table is partial and in-frame only. The table shows hundreds of thousands of clones, with over 80% occurring only once. The sequencing input was PBMCs. All receptors derive from a boy aged 2 to 9 in good health and CMV-seronegative.

The chain has TRBV4-1 and TRBJ2-1; TRBD2 aligns across 10 bases. The germline V gene encodes CDR1 MGHRA and CDR2 YSYEKL. Trimming cost V 2 bases and J 8 bases; bases outside gene matches: 6. The CDR3 consists of 15 residues. Written as DNA, the CDR3 is TGCGCCAGCAGCCAACAAACCGGGACTAGCGATGAGCAGTTCTTC. This encodes CASSQQTGTSDEQFF.

The chain joins TRBV30 to TRBJ2-7, with 9 positions matching TRBD1. This CDR3 has 15 residues. V trimming: 0 bases; J trimming: 5 bases; junction bases outside the gene matches: 8. In germline, CDR1 is GTSNPN, CDR2 SVGIG (reference sequence). CDR3 loop: CAWSVMGQGFHEQYF. The CDR3, as DNA: TGTGCCTGGAGTGTAATGGGACAGGGTTTCCACGAGCAGTACTTC.

The genes are TRBV29-1 and TRBJ1-2, with unresolved D. V was trimmed by 4 bases and J by 7 bases, leaving 13 bases between them. This CDR3 has 12 amino acids. In germline, CDR1 is SQVTM, CDR2 ANQGSEA. The CDR3 DNA is TGCAGCGTTGTAACGATCTACGTTGGCTACACCTTC. Residues: CSVVTIYVGYTF.

In its sample, this clone was seen once. The identical CDR3 is also encoded by other nucleotide sequences in the sample. This rearrangement joins TRBV30 to TRBJ2-7; TRBD2 agrees at 10 bases. CDR1 is GTSNPN and CDR2 is SVGIG in the germline V gene (reference sequence). The V gene end was trimmed by 0 bases and the J gene end by 7 bases; junction bases not matched to a gene: 0. The CDR3 totals 12 residues. CDR3 DNA sequence: TGTGCCTGGAGTGTACTAGCGGGGGAGCAGTACTTC. This sequence encodes CAWSVLAGEQYF.

This clone was seen only a few times. The chain combines TRBV2 with TRBJ1-5; 10 nucleotides align to TRBD1. Germline CDR1 reads SNHLY; CDR2 reads FYNNEI. V dropped 11 bases and J dropped 4; count of bases not matched to a gene: 8. CDR3 length equals 14 residues. As DNA, the CDR3 is TGTGCCGGCTCCGGACAGGGGGTTAATCAGCCCCAGCATTTT. The encoded protein is CAGSGQGVNQPQHF.

This chain connects TRBV5-1 to TRBJ1-4, with D possibly matching TRBD1 (6 bases). Germline assignment: CDR1 SGHRS and CDR2 YFSETQ. This CDR3 comprises 15 residues. Trimming removed 0 bases at V and 8 bases at J, with 14 bases between. The CDR3 DNA is TGCGCCAGCAGCTTGGGGGGACAAAGAGGGGAAAAACTGTTTTTT. Residues: CASSLGGQRGEKLFF.

The V gene is TRBV9, the J gene TRBJ1-2, with D hard to call. Germline CDR1 and CDR2: SGDLS and YYNGEE. Trimming pared 3 bases from V and 6 bases from J, leaving 9 bases between. The CDR3 runs 12 residues. CDR3 in amino acids: CASSGTMDGYTF. DNA of the CDR3: TGTGCCAGCAGCGGGACTATGGATGGCTACACCTTC.

The chain recombines TRBV15 with TRBJ2-7; 8 bases line up with TRBD1. This CDR3 spans 14 amino acids. V shed 0 bases and J 3 bases; nucleotides not matched to a gene: 1. CDR1 and CDR2 from the germline V gene are LNHNV and YYDKDF (reference sequence). CDR3 in DNA: TGTGCCACCAGCAGAGACAGGGGGCTCTACGAGCAGTACTTC. It encodes CATSRDRGLYEQYF.

This clone was observed a handful of times. V usage is TRBV10-3 and J usage is TRBJ2-2, with D tentatively TRBD2 (5 bases). Looked up from germline, CDR1 is ENHRY and CDR2 is SYGVKD. V was pared by 4 bases and J by 7 bases, with 16 bases between. This CDR3 spans 15 amino acids. The CDR3, as DNA: TGTGCCATCAGTGGCTCCCGGGGATCGGACGGGGAGCTGTTTTTT. Residues: CAISGSRGSDGELFF.

This chain links TRBV7-9 with TRBJ1-4, with D perhaps matching TRBD1 (5 bases). V was clipped by 5 bases and J by 4 bases, with 20 bases between them. The germline gives CDR1 SEHNR, CDR2 FQNEAQ (reference sequence). The CDR3 spans 17 residues. The CDR3 nucleotides read TGTGCCAGCAGCCCATCTCCAGGGAATCGGAATAATGAAAAACTGTTTTTT. This codes for CASSPSPGNRNNEKLFF.

The J gene is TRBJ2-1, the V gene TRBV2; TRBD2 might be the D (5 bases). The V gene's germline CDR1 is SNHLY and CDR2 FYNNEI. Between the trimmed V and J ends, which lost 2 bases and 8 bases, there was a span of 7 bases. The CDR3 totals 12 residues. The CDR3 coding sequence is TGTGCCAGCAGTGAACGAGGGTATGAGCAGTTCTTC. Amino acids: CASSERGYEQFF.